A selection of T cell receptor beta chains follows, all from one sample in a study of regulatory T cells in long-lasting Graves disease. From the multiplex PCR reads, TCRdb called clonotypes with MiXCR, one entry per CDR3 protein. The table records roughly 400,000 distinct CDR3 sequences, under 25% of them present only once. The starting material was peripheral blood mononuclear cells (PBMCs), obtained when the disease was refractory, from a patient treated with antithyroid drugs. The receptor source for this set is a female donor with Graves disease. The CDR3 runs from the conserved cysteine through the conserved F or W. A D gene is named only where the DNA matches it firmly. The size entry is marked missing in some rows and otherwise reads once, few, many or a size class.

v_gene	j_gene	d_gene	abundance	CDR3nt	CDR3aa
TRBV28	TRBJ1-1	TRBD1	many	TGTGCCAGCACCCCGATCCGGGACAGGGGAACTGAAGCTTTCTTT	CASTPIRDRGTEAFF
TRBV6-1	TRBJ2-2	.	few	TGTGCCAGCACGGGGTACACCGGGGAGCTGTTTTTT	CASTGYTGELFF
TRBV3-1	TRBJ2-7	.	once	TGTGCCAGCAGCCAAGATAAAGGCAGGGTGTCCTACGAGCAGTACTTC	CASSQDKGRVSYEQYF
TRBV5-6	TRBJ2-5	.	.	TGTGCCAGCAGCTTTGACAGCGCCCCTGGACGGGGCCAGTACTTC	CASSFDSAPGRGQYF
TRBV20-1	TRBJ1-1	TRBD1	.	TGCAGTGCTAGAGAGGGACAGGGAGAGATTGAAGCTTTCTTT	CSAREGQGEIEAFF
TRBV29-1	TRBJ2-6	.	.	TGCAGCGTTATACCCTCTGGGGCCAACGTCCTGACTTTC	CSVIPSGANVLTF
TRBV6-4	TRBJ2-2	.	.	TGTGCCAGCAGTGACATGTGGAACACCGGGGAGCTGTTTTTT	CASSDMWNTGELFF
TRBV20-1	TRBJ2-3	.	.	TGCAGTGCTAGACGTTCAGATACGCAGTATTTT	CSARRSDTQYF
TRBV7-8	TRBJ2-7	TRBD2	few	TGTGCCAGCAGTTTATACAGGGTGGGACTAGCGGGAATCTACGAGCAGTACTTC	CASSLYRVGLAGIYEQYF
TRBV9	TRBJ1-1	.	.	TGTGCCAGCAGCGTAGGAGTAGGGGGACGGAACACTGAAGCTTTCTTT	CASSVGVGGRNTEAFF
TRBV27	TRBJ1-1	TRBD1	many	TGTGCCAGCAACAAACAGGGGGCAGGTGAAGCTTTCTTT	CASNKQGAGEAFF
TRBV28	TRBJ1-5	.	many	TGTGCCAGCAATGCCTCCAGGGCGGGGGGGCACAATCAGCCCCAGCATTTT	CASNASRAGGHNQPQHF
TRBV2	TRBJ2-7	TRBD2	.	TGTGCCAGCAGTGAATGGGCGGCGGGAGAGACCTACGAGCAGTACTTC	CASSEWAAGETYEQYF
TRBV7-2	TRBJ2-3	TRBD2	few	TGTGCCAGCAGCGGGACTAGCGTGCCCGATACGCAGTATTTT	CASSGTSVPDTQYF
TRBV28	TRBJ1-2	.	many	TGTGCCAGCATTAGTCCTAGGGAAGTCCGTGGCTACACCTTC	CASISPREVRGYTF
TRBV7-9	TRBJ2-5	.	.	TGTGCCAGCAGCCCCCCGGTCTATAACACTCAAGAGACCCAGTACTTC	CASSPPVYNTQETQYF
TRBV6-1	TRBJ2-7	.	many	TGTGCCAGCAGTACGCCGGACAAGACCTACGAGCAGTACTTC	CASSTPDKTYEQYF
TRBV6-1	TRBJ2-4	.	many	TGTGCCAGCAGCGGGACCCAGCGCATTCAGTACTTC	CASSGTQRIQYF
TRBV24-1	TRBJ2-5	TRBD2	.	TGTGCCACCAGTGACCCCGGGACTAGCGGGAGTGGTGGAGAGACCCAGTACTTC	CATSDPGTSGSGGETQYF
TRBV30	TRBJ2-5	.	many	TGTGCCTGGAGCGGTAACCTAGGCCCCCAAGAGACCCAGTACTTC	CAWSGNLGPQETQYF
TRBV20-1	TRBJ1-1	TRBD1	.	TGCAGTGCTAGAGAATTGAGGCAGGGGGCAATGGTTGGCACTGAAGCTTTCTTT	CSARELRQGAMVGTEAFF
TRBV7-6	TRBJ2-7	TRBD1	few	TGTGCCAGCAGCCACACCTCGCAGGGGGCGGGAGAGCAGTACTTC	CASSHTSQGAGEQYF
TRBV20-1	TRBJ2-5	.	few	TGCAGTGCTAGAGAAGGAGGGAGTGGTGGAGAGACCCAGTACTTC	CSAREGGSGGETQYF
TRBV20-1	TRBJ2-7	.	.	TGCAGTGCTAGAGATAGGGCTAGATCCTACGAGCAGTACTTC	CSARDRARSYEQYF
TRBV6-2/TRBV6-3	TRBJ1-1	.	few	TGTGCCAGCAGTTACTCTTCGGAGACTGAAGCTTTCTTT	CASSYSSETEAFF